One and the same sample provided the 21 T cell receptor beta chains below, sequenced in a study of human T cells and chemical hapten exposure. Time point denoted: healthy volunteer bleed at 6 weeks. Extraction yielded total RNA from whole blood (unfractionated). Using its own MiXCR run on the RACE reads, TCRdb lists one record per CDR3 protein. This table holds around 80,000 distinct CDR3 sequences, about 9% found once. The sample taken for sequencing was whole blood. All receptors come from a male donor in good health. Some clones in this sample may be carry-over from other donors' samples.

The genes are TRBV5-1 and TRBJ2-6, with 8 bases that match TRBD1. After removal of 4 bases from V and 4 bases from J, the junction contained 10 bases not matched to a gene. This CDR3 is built from 17 residues. The germline CDR1 and CDR2 sequences are SGHRS and YFSETQ. CDR3 amino acids: CASSPSRDRLGANVLTF. For the CDR3, the DNA is TGCGCCAGCAGCCCGTCCCGGGACAGGCTCGGGGCCAACGTCCTGACTTTC.

The V and J genes are TRBV5-4 and TRBJ2-7; 8 positions match TRBD2. The CDR3 has 13 residues. Germline V gene lookup returns CDR1 SGHNT and CDR2 YYREEE (reference sequence). With 5 bases clipped from V and 5 bases from J, the junction kept 6 bases outside the gene matches. CDR3 amino acids: CASSLTSGDEQYF. The CDR3 coding sequence is TGTGCCAGCAGTCTCACTAGCGGTGACGAGCAGTACTTC.

The chain uses TRBV12-3 or TRBV12-4 and TRBJ2-3, with D tentatively TRBD2 (5 bases). V lost 7 bases and J 3 bases, leaving 11 bases between the germline ends. The CDR3 sequence is 13 residues long. The CDR3 bases are TGTGCCAGCAAATTCCCGGGAACAGATACGCAGTATTTT. Translating gives CASKFPGTDTQYF.

A few counts support this clonotype. V gene TRBV12-3 or TRBV12-4 combines with J gene TRBJ1-2, with D unresolved. This CDR3 is built from 13 residues. V lost 2 bases to trimming and J lost 6 bases, with 10 bases between them. CDR3 bases: TGTGCCAGCAGTTTAAATCCGGGTGATGGCTACACCTTC. Translated: CASSLNPGDGYTF.

The J gene is TRBJ1-2, the V gene TRBV14; D is undetermined. V dropped 0 bases and J dropped 4 bases, with 9 bases sitting between them. CDR1 is SGHDN and CDR2 is FVKESK in the germline V gene. This CDR3 has 14 amino acids. The CDR3 spells CASSQDRFGYGYTF. In nucleotides, the CDR3 is TGTGCCAGCAGCCAAGATCGGTTTGGCTATGGCTACACCTTC.

This clonotype was seen at least ten times. CDR3 region: CSAGTGPYSNQPQHF. The CDR3 region has the DNA TGCAGTGCCGGGACAGGGCCCTATAGCAATCAGCCCCAGCATTTT. The V gene is TRBV20-1, the J gene TRBJ1-5; the match to TRBD1 covers 9 bases. Germline V gene data show CDR1 as DFQATT and CDR2 as SNEGSKA (reference sequence). V gave up 6 bases and J gave up 0 bases; unmatched junction bases: 6. This CDR3 contains 15 residues.

This clonotype was seen a handful of times. The chain recombines TRBV19 with TRBJ1-2; D is undetermined. Per germline, CDR1 LNHDA and CDR2 SQIVND (reference sequence). CDR3 length equals 16 residues. Trimming stripped 8 bases from V and 5 bases from J, with 24 bases between. In DNA form, the CDR3 reads TGTGCCAGTGGAAGGTCTGGGCCAGCCCCCGAGTATGGCTACACCTTC. This encodes CASGRSGPAPEYGYTF.

The CDR3 nucleotides are TGTGCCAGCAGCTTAGTTTCCGATGGGGGCCGAGGGGAGCTGTTTTTT. Translating gives CASSLVSDGGRGELFF. The chain combines TRBV13 with TRBJ2-2, with TRBD1 as a possible D gene (6 bases). The germline V gene encodes CDR1 PRHDT and CDR2 FYEKMQ (reference sequence). V lost 1 base and J lost 8, with 17 bases in between. The CDR3 sequence is 16 residues long. Variable domain in full (rest from reference TRBV13 and TRBJ2-2): AAGVIQSPRHLIKEKRETATLKCYPIPRHDTVYWYQQGPGQDPQFLISFYEKMQSDKGSIPDRFSAQQFSDYHSELNMSSLELGDSALYFCASSLVSDGGRGELFFGEGSRLTVL.

In this sample, this clonotype turned up a few times. V usage is TRBV15 and J usage is TRBJ2-3, with TRBD2 as a possible D gene (7 bases). The V gene lost 3 bases and the J gene lost 5 bases, with 21 bases spanning the gap. This CDR3 is built from 17 residues. CDR1 LNHNV and CDR2 YYDKDF come from the germline V gene (reference sequence). The CDR3, as DNA: TGTGCCACCAGCAGGCCTTTTGGGGGGGGGCAAAGAGATACGCAGTATTTT. Protein sequence: CATSRPFGGGQRDTQYF. Combining the CDR3 with reference TRBV15 and TRBJ2-3 gives the whole variable domain DAMVIQNPRYQVTQFGKPVTLSCSQTLNHNVMYWYQQKSSQAPKLLFHYYDKDFNNEADTPDNFQSRRPNTSFCFLDIRSPGLGDTAMYLCATSRPFGGGQRDTQYFGPGTRLTVL.

This rearrangement joins TRBV6-5 to TRBJ2-3; D not resolved. Deletions cut 7 bases from V and 3 bases from J, with 11 bases between. Germline V gene lookup returns CDR1 MNHEY and CDR2 SVGAGI. This CDR3 comprises 13 residues. This CDR3 reads CASIELRTDTQYF. The CDR3 DNA follows: TGTGCCAGCATAGAATTACGAACAGATACGCAGTATTTT.

This clonotype was seen many times. This rearrangement joins TRBV29-1 to TRBJ2-7, with TRBD2 identical over 13 bases. The CDR3 has 17 residues. V lost 7 bases and J lost 2; bases outside the gene matches: 14. Germline loops: CDR1 SQVTM, CDR2 ANQGSEA. This CDR3 is CSAGGLAGEIGPYEQYF. Here the CDR3 DNA reads TGCAGCGCCGGAGGACTAGCGGGAGAGATCGGGCCCTACGAGCAGTACTTC.

The chain combines TRBV10-3 with TRBJ2-3; no definite D call. Trimming took off 11 bases at V and 1 base at J, with 4 bases between the two ends. From germline, CDR1 is ENHRY and CDR2 SYGVKD. This CDR3 comprises 10 residues. DNA for the CDR3: TGTGCCGGGGGCACAGATACGCAGTATTTT. It translates to CAGGTDTQYF.

This clonotype showed up just a few times. One end of the junction fails to match germline, which may point to a read error. The V and J genes are TRBV15 and TRBJ2-6; the match to TRBD1 covers 12 bases. Germline values: CDR1 LNHNV, CDR2 YYDKDF (reference sequence). The CDR3 covers 17 residues. CDR3 residues: CATSRGDRGPRANVPTF. The CDR3 bases are TGTGCCACCAGCAGAGGGGACAGGGGGCCGCGGGCCAACGTCCCGACTTTC.

The chain joins TRBV27 to TRBJ2-4, with D unclear. V dropped 5 bases and J dropped 1 base, with 18 bases sitting between them. This CDR3 has 17 residues. Germline loops: CDR1 MNHEY, CDR2 SMNVEV (reference sequence). The CDR3 loop is CASSTQRARTAKNIQYF. CDR3 bases: TGTGCCAGCAGTACACAACGGGCACGGACGGCCAAAAACATTCAGTACTTC.

In this sample, this clonotype turned up a few times. This chain links TRBV5-5 with TRBJ1-2; no clear D. The germline CDR1 and CDR2 sequences are SGHKS and YYEKEE (reference sequence). The CDR3 is 14 residues long. Trimming pared 4 bases from V and 0 bases from J, leaving 10 bases between. The CDR3 loop reads CASSLLTTNYGYTF. The DNA for the CDR3 is TGTGCCAGCAGCCTTCTGACAACTAACTATGGCTACACCTTC. Looking up the rest from reference TRBV5-5 and TRBJ1-2 gives the full variable domain: DAGVTQSPTHLIKTRGQQVTLRCSPISGHKSVSWYQQVLGQGPQFIFQYYEKEERGRGNFPDRFSARQFPNYSSELNVNALLLGDSALYLCASSLLTTNYGYTFGSGTRLTVV.

This clonotype was recorded at least ten times. The rearrangement joins TRBV20-1 to TRBJ1-5; perhaps TRBD1 as D (6 bases). V was shortened by 1 base and J by 0 bases, with 22 bases between the two germline ends. This CDR3 region has 19 residues. Germline V lookup: CDR1 DFQATT, CDR2 SNEGSKA (reference sequence). The CDR3 region is CSARGGLWTVLYSNQPQHF. The CDR3 bases are TGCAGTGCTAGAGGGGGCCTCTGGACAGTCCTCTATAGCAATCAGCCCCAGCATTTT.

This rearrangement joins TRBV12-3 or TRBV12-4 to TRBJ2-1; D is possibly TRBD1 (6 bases). V was shortened by 7 bases and J by 7 bases, with 20 bases between the two germline ends. The length of the CDR3 is 15 residues. CDR3 in amino acids: CASTPHQGTENEQFF. In nucleotides, the CDR3 is TGTGCCAGCACTCCCCATCAGGGGACGGAAAATGAGCAGTTCTTC.

In this sample, this clonotype turned up a few times. CDR3 residues: CASSHVPRAGGEAFF. The CDR3 nucleotides read TGTGCCAGCAGCCACGTCCCCCGGGCAGGGGGTGAAGCTTTCTTT. The rearrangement uses TRBV7-8 and TRBJ1-1, with TRBD1 matching over 7 bases. CDR3 length: 15 residues. Unmatched junction bases numbered 13, after V lost 5 bases and J lost 7 bases. The germline CDR1 and CDR2 sequences are SGHVS and FQNEAQ. Supplemented by reference TRBV7-8 and TRBJ1-1, the full variable domain reads GAGVSQSPRYKVAKRGQDVALRCDPISGHVSLFWYQQALGQGPEFLTYFQNEAQLDKSGLPSDRFFAERPEGSVSTLKIQRTQQEDSAVYLCASSHVPRAGGEAFFGQGTRLTVV.

This clonotype has ten or more counts. The V and J genes are TRBV3-1 and TRBJ2-7; no definite D call. Trimming removed 4 bases at V and 6 bases at J, with 16 bases between. Germline V lookup: CDR1 LGHDT, CDR2 YNNKEL (reference sequence). The CDR3 extends over 14 amino acids. The CDR3 nucleotides are TGTGCCAGCAGCCCTCCAAGGGTGGACGGCGAGCAGTACTTC. It codes for CASSPPRVDGEQYF.

This clonotype was detected only a few times. The genes are TRBV18 and TRBJ2-4; 8 positions agree with TRBD1. CDR1 is KGHSH and CDR2 is LQKENI in the germline V gene. V lost 0 bases, J lost 2 bases, and 3 bases stayed unmatched. The CDR3 contains 16 residues. CDR3 DNA: TGTGCCAGCTCACCACCGGACAGGGCGACCAAAAACATTCAGTACTTC. Its protein is CASSPPDRATKNIQYF.

This chain joins TRBV11-1 and TRBJ2-4; the D gene could be TRBD1 or TRBD2 (5 bases each). With 2 bases removed from V and 13 bases from J, the gap between germline ends came to 15 bases. CDR3 length equals 13 residues. Germline CDR1 reads SGHAT; CDR2 reads FQDESV (reference sequence). The CDR3 loop is CASSLNSLRDQYF. CDR3 coding DNA: TGTGCCAGCAGCTTAAACAGTTTGAGGGACCAGTACTTC.